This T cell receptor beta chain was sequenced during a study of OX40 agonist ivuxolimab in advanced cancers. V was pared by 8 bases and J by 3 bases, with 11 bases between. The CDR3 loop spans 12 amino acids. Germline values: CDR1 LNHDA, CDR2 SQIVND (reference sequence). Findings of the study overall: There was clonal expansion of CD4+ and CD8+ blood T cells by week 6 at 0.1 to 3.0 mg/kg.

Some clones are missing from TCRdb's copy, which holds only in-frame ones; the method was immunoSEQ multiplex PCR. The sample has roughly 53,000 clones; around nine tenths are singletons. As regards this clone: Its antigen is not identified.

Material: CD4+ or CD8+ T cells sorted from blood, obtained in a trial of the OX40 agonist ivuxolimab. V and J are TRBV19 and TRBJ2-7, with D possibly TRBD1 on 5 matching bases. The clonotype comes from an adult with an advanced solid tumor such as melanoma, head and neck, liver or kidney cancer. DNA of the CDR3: TGTGCCAGTCGCACAGGTAGCTACGAGCAGTACTTC. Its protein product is CASRTGSYEQYF.